This passage covers 15 T cell receptor beta chains from one sample sequenced in a study of CD8+CD57+ T cells in acquired aplastic anemia (dated by TCRdb to 2016 to 2019). TCRdb shows the sequencer as Illumina HiSeq 2000. Genomic DNA was used as template for profiling of TCR beta VDJ combinations and CDR3 sequences. TCRdb reworked the public reads: Q25 trimming with fastp, MiXCR clone assembly, productive beta chains retained. Every entry covers one CDR3 protein and lists the most common genes and DNA from its rows. The sample table records 200,000 to 250,000 distinct CDR3 sequences; over 60% of these occur just once. The top ten constitute about 31% of the sample. The sequenced material came from sorted CD4+, CD8+, or CD8+CD57+ T cells (not recorded which) from PBMCs. Source of these receptors: a human donor in good health.

This clonotype has ten or more counts. J is TRBJ2-3 and V is TRBV2, with TRBD1 identical over 10 bases. The germline V gene encodes CDR1 SNHLY and CDR2 FYNNEI. J lost 4 bases, V lost 8 bases, and 3 bases had no gene match. The CDR3 contains 13 residues. The CDR3 sequence: CASGTGVPDTQYF. In nucleotides, the CDR3 is TGTGCCAGCGGGACAGGGGTTCCAGATACGCAGTATTTT.

This clonotype turned up a few times. V is TRBV7-8 and J is TRBJ1-1, with 9 bases aligning to TRBD1. After removal of 4 bases from V and 6 bases from J, the junction contained 6 bases not matched to a gene. This CDR3 is built from 14 residues. The germline V gene has CDR1 SGHVS and CDR2 FQNEAQ. Here the CDR3 reads CASSSGQGIPEAFF. CDR3 sequence (DNA): TGTGCCAGCAGCTCCGGACAGGGGATCCCTGAAGCTTTCTTT.

This CDR3 is CASSGTRGEPEAFF. CDR3 DNA: TGTGCCAGCAGTGGAACCCGCGGCGAGCCTGAAGCTTTCTTT. This sequence joins TRBV25-1 and TRBJ1-1; D gene unclear. This CDR3 has 14 residues. V gave up 4 bases and J gave up 6 bases, with 15 bases separating them. Germline CDR1 reads MGHDK; CDR2 reads SYGVNS.

The gene calls are TRBV2 and TRBJ2-1; D is ambiguous. Per germline, CDR1 SNHLY and CDR2 FYNNEI. There are 12 residues in the CDR3. Trimming took off 3 bases at V and 5 bases at J, with 5 bases between the two ends. The CDR3 here is CASSDSNNEQFF. The CDR3 DNA reads as TGTGCCAGCAGTGACTCAAACAATGAGCAGTTCTTC.

The rearrangement uses TRBV7-4 and TRBJ2-7; D remains ambiguous. V was shortened by 3 bases and J by 0 bases, with 9 bases between the two germline ends. CDR1 is SGHVT, CDR2 SQSDAQ, per germline. The CDR3 runs to 14 residues. CDR3 DNA sequence: TGTGCCAGCAGCTTCGACGCTAGCTCCTACGAGCAGTACTTC. Translating it yields CASSFDASSYEQYF.

There are many counts of this clonotype. The chain joins TRBV6-4 to TRBJ2-1; D gene ambiguous. The CDR3 contains 13 residues. Per the germline V gene, CDR1 is MRHNA and CDR2 is SNTAGT. V gave up 3 bases and J gave up 7 bases, with 10 bases separating them. This chain's CDR3 is CASSEQTWNEQFF. CDR3 DNA: TGTGCCAGCAGTGAACAAACGTGGAATGAGCAGTTCTTC.

This clonotype was detected only a few times. J is TRBJ2-5 and V is TRBV2; TRBD2 matches 7 bases. The CDR3 length is 13 residues. V lost 6 bases to trimming and J lost 2 bases; unmatched junction nucleotides: 3. CDR1 and CDR2 from the germline V gene are SNHLY and FYNNEI. CDR3 in amino acids: CASSGLGQETQYF. Written as DNA, the CDR3 is TGTGCCAGCAGCGGACTAGGACAAGAGACCCAGTACTTC.

The chain recombines TRBV7-9 with TRBJ2-7; 9 bases align to TRBD1. Germline CDR1 SEHNR, CDR2 FQNEAQ (reference sequence). The V and J ends lost 5 bases and 7 bases, in that order; junction bases with no gene match: 12. The CDR3 length is 15 residues. The CDR3 spells CASSGRDRAFGEQYF. As DNA, the CDR3 is TGTGCCAGCAGCGGCCGGGACAGGGCCTTCGGGGAGCAGTACTTC.

About this clonotype itself: The junction does not match germline at one end; this may be a read error. The chain is built from TRBV20-1 and TRBJ1-2, with D perhaps matching TRBD1 (5 bases). Germline values: CDR1 DFQATT, CDR2 SNEGSKA (reference sequence). The CDR3 contains 14 residues. The chain's CDR3 is CSARVGRVGVGYTF. Here the CDR3 DNA reads TGCAGCGCTAGAGTAGGCAGGGTTGGGGTCGGCTACACCTTC.

The count of this clonotype is one. This chain joins TRBV7-9 and TRBJ1-2, with D unclear. From germline, CDR1 is SEHNR and CDR2 FQNEAQ (reference sequence). Trimming cost V 1 base and J 2 bases, with 14 bases left between them. The CDR3 consists of 16 residues. CDR3: CASSLGGQEANYGYTF. The DNA for the CDR3 is TGTGCCAGCAGCTTAGGTGGGCAAGAGGCCAACTATGGCTACACCTTC.

The J gene is TRBJ2-5, the V gene TRBV9, with 9 bases aligning to TRBD1. Trimming removed 3 bases from V and 4 bases from J; junction bases left unmatched: 10. The CDR3 runs 16 residues. CDR1 and CDR2 (germline): SGDLS, YYNGEE. CDR3 amino acids: CASSARTGVKGETQYF. CDR3 DNA sequence: TGTGCCAGCAGCGCGCGGACAGGGGTTAAGGGAGAGACCCAGTACTTC. Full variable domain (remainder filled in from reference TRBV9 and TRBJ2-5): DSGVTQTPKHLITATGQRVTLRCSPRSGDLSVYWYQQSLDQGLQFLIQYYNGEERAKGNILERFSAQQFPDLHSELNLSSLELGDSALYFCASSARTGVKGETQYFGPGTRLLVL.

The chain joins TRBV20-1 to TRBJ2-2, with unresolved D. The V end lost 0 bases, the J end lost 6 bases, and 20 bases lay between the germline ends. The CDR3 length is 17 residues. The germline V gene has CDR1 DFQATT and CDR2 SNEGSKA (reference sequence). Here the CDR3 reads CSARDRNEAGWSGELFF. Written as DNA, the CDR3 is TGCAGTGCTAGAGATCGGAATGAGGCAGGATGGTCCGGGGAGCTGTTTTTT.

About this clonotype itself: Germline is not matched at one junction end, which may reflect a read error. This chain links TRBV7-3 with TRBJ2-2, with D uncertain. Germline CDR1 is SGHTA and CDR2 is FQGTGA. The CDR3 length is 14 residues. CDR3 in DNA: TGTGCTAGCAGCTTAGACCTGAACACCGGGGAGCTGTTTTTT. This sequence encodes CASSLDLNTGELFF.

The genes are TRBV6-5 and TRBJ1-6, with D possibly TRBD1 on 6 matching bases. V gave up 4 bases and J gave up 12 bases, with 10 bases separating them. The CDR3 extends over 12 amino acids. CDR1 is MNHEY and CDR2 is SVGAGI in the germline V gene. DNA for the CDR3: TGTGCCAGCAGTTCACCAGGGGAACCCCTCCACTTT. Its translation is CASSSPGEPLHF.

J is TRBJ1-3 and V is TRBV7-9; the match to TRBD1 covers 9 bases. There are 17 residues in the CDR3. CDR1 and CDR2 (germline): SEHNR, FQNEAQ (reference sequence). V lost 4 bases and J lost 3; bases outside the gene matches: 10. CDR3 sequence reads: CASSSGRDRENGNTIYF. The CDR3 DNA follows: TGTGCCAGCAGCTCGGGCCGGGACAGGGAAAATGGAAACACCATATATTTT. Combining the CDR3 with reference TRBV7-9 and TRBJ1-3 gives the whole variable domain DTGVSQNPRHKITKRGQNVTFRCDPISEHNRLYWYRQTLGQGPEFLTYFQNEAQLEKSRLLSDRFSAERPKGSFSTLEIQRTEQGDSAMYLCASSSGRDRENGNTIYFGEGSWLTVV.